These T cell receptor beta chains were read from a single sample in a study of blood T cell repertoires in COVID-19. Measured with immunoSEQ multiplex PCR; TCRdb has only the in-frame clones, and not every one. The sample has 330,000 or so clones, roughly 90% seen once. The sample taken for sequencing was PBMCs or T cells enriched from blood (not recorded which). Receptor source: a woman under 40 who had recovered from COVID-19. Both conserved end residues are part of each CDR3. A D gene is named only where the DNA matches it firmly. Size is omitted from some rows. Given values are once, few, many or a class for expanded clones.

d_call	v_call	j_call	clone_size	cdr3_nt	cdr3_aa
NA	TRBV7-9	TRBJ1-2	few	TGTGCCAGCAGCTTATTCCGGACCACAATGGACTCTGGCTACACCTTC	CASSLFRTTMDSGYTF
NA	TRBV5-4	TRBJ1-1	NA	TGTGCCAGCAGAGCCGACAGGTGGACTGAAGCTTTCTTT	CASRADRWTEAFF
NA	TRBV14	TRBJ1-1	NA	TGTGCCAGCAGCCAAGATGGGGCAGGACGGAACACTGAAGCTTTCTTT	CASSQDGAGRNTEAFF
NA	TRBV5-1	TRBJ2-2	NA	TGCGCCAGCAGCTCGGGGAGTGCCAGCACCGGGGAGCTGTTTTTT	CASSSGSASTGELFF
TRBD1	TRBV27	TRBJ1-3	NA	TGTGCCAGCAGCCCCCTGTCCCAGGGGGATGGAAACACCATATATTTT	CASSPLSQGDGNTIYF
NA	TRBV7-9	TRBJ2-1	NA	TGTGCCAGCAGCTTATCGACTTCCGATGAGCAGTTCTTC	CASSLSTSDEQFF
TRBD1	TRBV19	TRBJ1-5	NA	TGTGCCAGTACCGGGACAGGATATAGCAATCAGCCCCAGCATTTT	CASTGTGYSNQPQHF
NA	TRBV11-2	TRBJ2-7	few	TGTGCCAGCAGCTTAACAGGGAACCACGAGCAGTACTTC	CASSLTGNHEQYF
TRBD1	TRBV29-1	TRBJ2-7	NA	TGCAGCGGGACAGGGGCAAACTACGAGCAGTACTTC	CSGTGANYEQYF
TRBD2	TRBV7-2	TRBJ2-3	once	TGTGCCAGCAGCTTAGCTCCGGGACTAGCGGGCAGCACAGATACGCAGTATTTT	CASSLAPGLAGSTDTQYF
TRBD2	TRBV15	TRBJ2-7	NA	TGTGCCACCAGCAGCCCGACTAGCGGGAGGGCCCACGAGCAGTACTTC	CATSSPTSGRAHEQYF
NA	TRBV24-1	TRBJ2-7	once	TGTGCCACCAGTGCCCCCGGGTCTGTCTCCTACGAGCAGTACTTC	CATSAPGSVSYEQYF
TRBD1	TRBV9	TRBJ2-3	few	TGTGCCAGCAGCGTAGATGCCTCCGGGACAGGGGAACCGATAAGCACAGATACGCAGTATTTT	CASSVDASGTGEPISTDTQYF
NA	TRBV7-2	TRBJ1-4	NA	TGTGCCAGCAGCCCCCGTCCCTATGAAAAACTGTTTTTT	CASSPRPYEKLFF
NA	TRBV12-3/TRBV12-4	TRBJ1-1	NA	TGTGCCAGCAGCCCCCCCAGGGGATCTGAAGCTTTCTTT	CASSPPRGSEAFF
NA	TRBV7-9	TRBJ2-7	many	TGTGCCAGCAGCTTAGAGGGTAGCGGAAGACCCTACGAGCAGTACTTC	CASSLEGSGRPYEQYF
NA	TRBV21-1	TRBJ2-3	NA	TGTGCTCCCGAGCAAGGCACAGATACGCAGTATTTT	CAPEQGTDTQYF
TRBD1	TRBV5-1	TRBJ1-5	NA	TGCGCCAGCAGTGCGGGGACAGGGGGTCAGCCCCAGCATTTT	CASSAGTGGQPQHF
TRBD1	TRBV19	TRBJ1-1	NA	TGTGCCAGTAGTATGCCGGGACAGGGGAGGACTGAAGCTTTCTTT	CASSMPGQGRTEAFF
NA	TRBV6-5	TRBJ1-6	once	TGTGCCAGCAGTTACGGGGCCAGCTCCTATAATTCACCCCTCCACTTT	CASSYGASSYNSPLHF
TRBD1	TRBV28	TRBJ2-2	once	TGTGCCAGCAGTACACCGGGACAGGGATTCGGGGAGCTGTTTTTT	CASSTPGQGFGELFF
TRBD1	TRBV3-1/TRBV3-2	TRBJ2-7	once	TGTGCCAGCAGCCGCGGGACAGGGTGGTACGAGCAGTACTTC	CASSRGTGWYEQYF
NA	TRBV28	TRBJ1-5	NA	TGTGCCAGCAGCCAGGGACTAATCTATAGCAATCAGCCCCAGCATTTT	CASSQGLIYSNQPQHF
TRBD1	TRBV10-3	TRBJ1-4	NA	TGTGCCATCAGTGGGGACAGGCTTCTTAATGAAAAACTGTTTTTT	CAISGDRLLNEKLFF
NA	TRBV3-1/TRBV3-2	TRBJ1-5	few	TGTGCCAGCAGCCAGGGGGACACCGATCAGCCCCAGCATTTT	CASSQGDTDQPQHF
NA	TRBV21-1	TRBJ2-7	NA	TGTGCCAGCAGCAAAGTTCGAACTAGCGGGGGGTCCAGCTCCTACGAGCAGTACTTC	CASSKVRTSGGSSSYEQYF
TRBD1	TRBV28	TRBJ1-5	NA	TGTGCCAGCAAAGACAGGGGGCTCTATCAGCCCCAGCATTTT	CASKDRGLYQPQHF
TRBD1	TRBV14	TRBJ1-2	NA	TGTGCCAGCAGCCAAGTTTGGGGACAGTCCTACTATGGCTACACCTTC	CASSQVWGQSYYGYTF
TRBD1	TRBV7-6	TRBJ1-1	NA	TGTGCCAGCAGCCTGATGACAGGGGGCATGAACACTGAAGCTTTCTTT	CASSLMTGGMNTEAFF
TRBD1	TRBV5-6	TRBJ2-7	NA	TGTGCCAGCAGCTGGACAGGGAGCTCCTACGAGCAGTACTTC	CASSWTGSSYEQYF
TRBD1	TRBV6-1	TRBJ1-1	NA	TGTGCCAGCAGTGAAATGGTCGTCAGGGGGTACACTGAAGCTTTCTTT	CASSEMVVRGYTEAFF
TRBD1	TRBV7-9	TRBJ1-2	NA	TGTGCCAGCAGCTCGACAGGGCATGGCTACACCTTC	CASSSTGHGYTF
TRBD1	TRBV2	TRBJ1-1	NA	TGTGCCAGCAGTGACGCCAGGGGGCCCATGAACACTGAAGCTTTCTTT	CASSDARGPMNTEAFF
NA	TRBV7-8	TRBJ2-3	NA	TGTGCCAGCAGCATCGGCTCAAGGGGGACAGATACGCAGTATTTT	CASSIGSRGTDTQYF
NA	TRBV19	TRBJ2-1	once	TGTGCCAGTAGCGGTAGGGCTAGGGGTTATGAGCAGTTCTTC	CASSGRARGYEQFF
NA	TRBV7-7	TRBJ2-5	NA	TGTGCTAGCTCCCTGGGGCGGCAAGAGACCCAGTACTTC	CASSLGRQETQYF
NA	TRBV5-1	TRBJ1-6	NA	TGCGCCAGCAGCTTGGCCCTCTACTCCTATAATTCACCCCTCCACTTT	CASSLALYSYNSPLHF
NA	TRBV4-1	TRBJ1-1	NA	TGCGCCAGCAGCCTCTGGGCAGGGCGGACTGAAGCTTTCTTT	CASSLWAGRTEAFF
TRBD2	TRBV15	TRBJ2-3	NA	TGTGCCACCAGCAGAAGGTCTAGCGGTATTGGTGGCACGCAGTATTTT	CATSRRSSGIGGTQYF
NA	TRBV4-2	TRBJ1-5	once	TGTGCCAGCAGCCATAATAGAGGTTTCCTTGATCAGCCCCAGCATTTT	CASSHNRGFLDQPQHF
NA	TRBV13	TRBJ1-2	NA	TGTGCCAGCAGCTTAGGTAGCCGCGAGCTCTATGGCTACACCTTC	CASSLGSRELYGYTF